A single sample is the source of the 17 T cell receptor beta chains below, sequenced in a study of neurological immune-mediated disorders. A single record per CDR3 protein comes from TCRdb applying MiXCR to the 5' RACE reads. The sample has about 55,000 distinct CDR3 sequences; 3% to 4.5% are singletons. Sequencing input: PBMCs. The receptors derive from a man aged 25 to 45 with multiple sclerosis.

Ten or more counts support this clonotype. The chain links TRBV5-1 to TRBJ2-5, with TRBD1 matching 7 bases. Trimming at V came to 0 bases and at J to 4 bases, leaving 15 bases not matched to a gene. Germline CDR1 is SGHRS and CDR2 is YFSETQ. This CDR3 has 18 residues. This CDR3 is CASSLGYGTDFVGETQYF. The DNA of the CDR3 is TGCGCCAGCAGCTTGGGATACGGGACAGACTTCGTGGGAGAGACCCAGTACTTC.

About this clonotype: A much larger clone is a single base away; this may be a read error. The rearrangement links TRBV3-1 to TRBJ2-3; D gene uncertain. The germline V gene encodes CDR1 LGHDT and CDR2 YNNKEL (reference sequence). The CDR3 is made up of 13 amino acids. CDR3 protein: CANSHPPGPSQYF. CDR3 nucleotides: TGTGCCAACAGCCACCCCCCCGGACCCTCGCAGTATTTT.

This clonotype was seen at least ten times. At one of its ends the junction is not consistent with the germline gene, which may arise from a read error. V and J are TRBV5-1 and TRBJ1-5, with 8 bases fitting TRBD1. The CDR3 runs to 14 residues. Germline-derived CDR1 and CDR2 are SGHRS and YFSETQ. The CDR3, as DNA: TGCGCCAGCAGCTTTACAGGGGGGGATCAGCCCCAGAATTTT. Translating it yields CASSFTGGDQPQNF. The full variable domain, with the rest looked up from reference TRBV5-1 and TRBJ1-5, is KAGVTQTPRYLIKTRGQQVTLSCSPISGHRSVSWYQQTPGQGLQFLFEYFSETQRNKGNFPGRFSGRQFSNSRSEMNVSTLELGDSALYLCASSFTGGDQPQNFGDGTRLSIL.

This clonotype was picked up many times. The chain's CDR3 is CASSSPDRRRYGYTF. The CDR3 DNA sequence: TGTGCCAGCAGTTCCCCGGACAGGCGCCGCTATGGCTACACCTTC. The V call is TRBV12-3 or TRBV12-4, the J call TRBJ1-2; 7 nucleotides align to TRBD1. The J segment lost 4 bases and the V segment lost 4 bases, leaving 9 bases of the junction unmatched. The CDR3 is 15 residues long.

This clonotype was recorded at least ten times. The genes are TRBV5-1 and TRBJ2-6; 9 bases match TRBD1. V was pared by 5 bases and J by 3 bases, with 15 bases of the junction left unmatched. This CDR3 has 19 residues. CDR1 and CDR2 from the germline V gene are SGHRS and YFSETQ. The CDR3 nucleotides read TGCGCCAGCAGAAAAACGGTGGTCACAGGGGGCTTTGGGGCCAACGTCCTGACTTTC. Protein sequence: CASRKTVVTGGFGANVLTF.

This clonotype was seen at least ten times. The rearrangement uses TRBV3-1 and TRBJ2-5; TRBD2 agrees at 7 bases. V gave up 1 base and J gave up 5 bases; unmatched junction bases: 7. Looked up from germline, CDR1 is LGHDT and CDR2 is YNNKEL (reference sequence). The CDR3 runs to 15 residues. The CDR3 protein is CASSQGREGPETQYF. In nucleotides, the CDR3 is TGTGCCAGCAGCCAAGGGAGGGAGGGGCCGGAGACCCAGTACTTC.

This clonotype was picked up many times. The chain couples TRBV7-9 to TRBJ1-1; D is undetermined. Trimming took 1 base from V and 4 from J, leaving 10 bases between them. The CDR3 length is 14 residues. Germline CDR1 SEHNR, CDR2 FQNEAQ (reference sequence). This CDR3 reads CASSLDPLGTEAFF. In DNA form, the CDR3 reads TGTGCCAGCAGCTTAGACCCCTTGGGCACTGAAGCTTTCTTT.

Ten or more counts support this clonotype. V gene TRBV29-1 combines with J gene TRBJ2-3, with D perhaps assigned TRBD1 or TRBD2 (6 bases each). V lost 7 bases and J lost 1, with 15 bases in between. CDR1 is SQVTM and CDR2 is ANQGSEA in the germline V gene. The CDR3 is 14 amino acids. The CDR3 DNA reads TGCAGCGCCAATTGGGGGGCTCGCACAGATACGCAGTATTTT. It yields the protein CSANWGARTDTQYF.

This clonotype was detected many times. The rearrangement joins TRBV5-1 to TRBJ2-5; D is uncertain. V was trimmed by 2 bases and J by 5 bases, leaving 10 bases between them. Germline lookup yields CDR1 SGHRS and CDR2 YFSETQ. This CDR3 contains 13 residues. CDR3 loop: CASSFGPRETQYF. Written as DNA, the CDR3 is TGCGCCAGCAGCTTTGGGCCCAGGGAGACCCAGTACTTC.

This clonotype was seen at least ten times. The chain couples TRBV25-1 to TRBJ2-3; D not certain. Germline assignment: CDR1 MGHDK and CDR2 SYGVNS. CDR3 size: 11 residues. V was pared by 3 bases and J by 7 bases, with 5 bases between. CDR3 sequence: CASSEPHTQYF. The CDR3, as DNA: TGTGCCAGCAGTGAGCCACATACGCAGTATTTT.

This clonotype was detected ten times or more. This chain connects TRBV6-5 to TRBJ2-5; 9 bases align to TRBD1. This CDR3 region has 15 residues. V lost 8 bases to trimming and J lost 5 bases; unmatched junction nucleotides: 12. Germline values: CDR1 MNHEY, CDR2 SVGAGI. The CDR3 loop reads CASGTGGATPETQYF. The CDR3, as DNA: TGTGCCAGCGGCACAGGGGGCGCAACCCCGGAGACCCAGTACTTC.

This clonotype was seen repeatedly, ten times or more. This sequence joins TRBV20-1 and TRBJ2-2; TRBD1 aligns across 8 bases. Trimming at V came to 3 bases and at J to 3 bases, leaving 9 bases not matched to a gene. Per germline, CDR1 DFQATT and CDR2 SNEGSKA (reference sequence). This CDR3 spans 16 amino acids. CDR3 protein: CSARDRTGGYTGELFF. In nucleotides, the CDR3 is TGCAGTGCTAGGGATCGTACAGGGGGTTACACCGGGGAGCTGTTTTTT.

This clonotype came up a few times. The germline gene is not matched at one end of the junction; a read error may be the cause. CDR3 coding DNA: TGTGCCAGCAGTGGGGGACGAGCGAATAATTCACCCCTCAACTTT. It encodes CASSGGRANNSPLNF. The V call is TRBV27, the J call TRBJ1-6; a possible D gene is TRBD1 (5 bases). CDR1 is MNHEY, CDR2 SMNVEV, per germline (reference sequence). The CDR3 length is 15 residues.

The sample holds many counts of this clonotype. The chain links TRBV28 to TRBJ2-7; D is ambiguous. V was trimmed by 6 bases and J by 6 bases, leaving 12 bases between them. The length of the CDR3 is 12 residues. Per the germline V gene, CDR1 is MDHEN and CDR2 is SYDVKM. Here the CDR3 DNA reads TGTGCCAGCAGCAAGACCCGGGCCGAGCAGTACTTC. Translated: CASSKTRAEQYF.

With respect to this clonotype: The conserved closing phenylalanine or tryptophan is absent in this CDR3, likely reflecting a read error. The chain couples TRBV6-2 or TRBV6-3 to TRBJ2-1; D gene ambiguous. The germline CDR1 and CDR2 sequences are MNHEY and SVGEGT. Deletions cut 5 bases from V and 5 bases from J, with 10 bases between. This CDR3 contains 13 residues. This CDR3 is CASSPRINNEQFN. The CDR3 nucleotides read TGTGCCAGCAGTCCCCGGATAAACAATGAGCAGTTCAAC.

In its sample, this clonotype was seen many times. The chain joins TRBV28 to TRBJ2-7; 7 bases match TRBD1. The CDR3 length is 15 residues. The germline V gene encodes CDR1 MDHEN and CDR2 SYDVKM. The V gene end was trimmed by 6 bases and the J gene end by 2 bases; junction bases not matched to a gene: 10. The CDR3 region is CASRLSGQRTYEQYF. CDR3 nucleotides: TGTGCCAGCAGGCTCTCGGGACAGCGGACCTACGAGCAGTACTTC.

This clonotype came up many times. The CDR3 nucleotides read TGCGCCAGCAGCGTGAGCAGGGATTCTGGAAACACCATATATTTT. This sequence encodes CASSVSRDSGNTIYF. This chain connects TRBV5-1 to TRBJ1-3, with a tentative D call TRBD1 (5 bases). The CDR3 covers 15 residues. V lost 4 bases to trimming and J lost 1 base, with 12 bases between them. Looked up from germline, CDR1 is SGHRS and CDR2 is YFSETQ. Complete variable domain (other parts from reference TRBV5-1 and TRBJ1-3): KAGVTQTPRYLIKTRGQQVTLSCSPISGHRSVSWYQQTPGQGLQFLFEYFSETQRNKGNFPGRFSGRQFSNSRSEMNVSTLELGDSALYLCASSVSRDSGNTIYFGEGSWLTVV.